Below are 17 T cell receptor beta chains sequenced from a single sample in a study of human T cells and chemical hapten exposure. From the RACE reads, TCRdb called clonotypes with MiXCR, one entry per CDR3 protein. The table lists about 47,000 distinct CDR3 sequences, about 3.7% of them singletons. Time point given: healthy volunteer bleed at 6 weeks. Whole blood, unfractionated, served as the material for total RNA extraction. What was sequenced was whole blood. These receptors came from a human donor in good health. Some clones in this sample may be carry-over from other donors' samples.

This clonotype appeared many times. The J gene is TRBJ1-5, the V gene TRBV20-1; no reliable D call. In germline, CDR1 is DFQATT, CDR2 SNEGSKA (reference sequence). The CDR3 is 15 residues long. The V end lost 1 base, the J end lost 2 bases, and 12 bases lay between the germline ends. The CDR3, as DNA: TGCAGTGCTAGAGCCGTACCGGGAGGCAATCAGCCCCAGCATTTT. Translated, it gives CSARAVPGGNQPQHF.

Ten or more counts support this clonotype. The chain uses TRBV6-2 or TRBV6-3 and TRBJ2-1; TRBD2 matches at 11 bases. The V segment lost 2 bases and the J segment 9 bases; nucleotides outside the gene matches: 6. The length of the CDR3 is 15 residues. The V gene's germline CDR1 is MNHEY and CDR2 SVGEGT. CDR3: CASSYGLAGGVEQFF. The CDR3 DNA reads TGTGCCAGCAGTTACGGGCTAGCGGGAGGCGTTGAGCAGTTCTTC.

This clonotype was found many times. V usage is TRBV20-1 and J usage is TRBJ2-7, with D possibly TRBD2 on 6 matching bases. The germline V and J ends were trimmed by 2 bases and 3 bases, with 20 bases remaining between them. CDR1 and CDR2 from the germline V gene are DFQATT and SNEGSKA (reference sequence). There are 16 residues in the CDR3. The CDR3 nucleotides are TGCAGTGCTAGACGGAGGGGAGTCGACAGAAGCTACGAGCAGTACTTC. Amino acid sequence: CSARRRGVDRSYEQYF.

This clonotype was counted at least ten times. The CDR3 coding sequence is TGTGCCAGCAGGCGGGCTTTGGACACCGGGGAGCTGTTTTTT. Its translation: CASRRALDTGELFF. This chain connects TRBV2 to TRBJ2-2; the D gene is possibly TRBD2 (5 bases). The CDR3 spans 14 residues. The germline V and J ends were trimmed by 6 bases and 3 bases, with 11 bases remaining between them. Per germline, CDR1 SNHLY and CDR2 FYNNEI.

This clonotype was seen repeatedly, ten times or more. The rearrangement links TRBV27 to TRBJ1-5, with 9 bases identical to TRBD1. This CDR3 has 15 residues. After removal of 6 bases from V and 0 bases from J, the junction contained 3 bases not matched to a gene. Germline assignment: CDR1 MNHEY and CDR2 SMNVEV (reference sequence). CDR3 loop: CASRDRGNSNQPQHF. In nucleotides, the CDR3 is TGTGCCAGCAGGGACAGGGGTAATAGCAATCAGCCCCAGCATTTT.

This clonotype was picked up a small number of times. The chain recombines TRBV7-9 with TRBJ1-1, with 7 bases matching TRBD1. Germline CDR1 and CDR2: SEHNR and FQNEAQ (reference sequence). CDR3 size: 15 residues. Trimming took 3 bases from V and 3 from J; bases not matched to a gene: 7. The CDR3 loop is CASSFPTGLDTEAFF. As DNA, the CDR3 is TGTGCCAGCAGCTTCCCGACAGGGTTGGACACTGAAGCTTTCTTT.

This clonotype was detected ten times or more. V is TRBV29-1 and J is TRBJ2-6, with 8 bases fitting TRBD2. The CDR3 is made up of 11 amino acids. Germline CDR1 is SQVTM and CDR2 is ANQGSEA. Unmatched junction bases numbered 3, after V lost 6 bases and J lost 11 bases. The CDR3 spells CSVGGGDVLTF. CDR3 nucleotide sequence: TGCAGCGTCGGGGGGGGGGACGTCCTGACTTTC.

Many counts were recorded for this clonotype. The chain carries TRBV30 and TRBJ2-7; either TRBD1 or TRBD2 may fit D (5 bases each). CDR1 GTSNPN and CDR2 SVGIG come from the germline V gene (reference sequence). This CDR3 is 14 amino acids long. V was pared by 0 bases and J by 4 bases, with 13 bases between. The CDR3 DNA sequence: TGTGCCTGGAGTGTACTAATGGGGGAGTACGAGCAGTACTTC. Protein sequence: CAWSVLMGEYEQYF.

The V and J genes are TRBV5-1 and TRBJ2-5; D is unresolved. CDR1 and CDR2 (germline): SGHRS, YFSETQ. This CDR3 region has 14 residues. Trimming took off 5 bases at V and 5 bases at J, with 16 bases between the two ends. As DNA, the CDR3 is TGCGCCAGCAGAGGGCTTAGTTTAGGGGAGACCCAGTACTTC. Amino acids: CASRGLSLGETQYF.

The chain has TRBV7-2 and TRBJ2-3, with TRBD1 identical over 10 bases. The trim removed 1 base at V and 2 bases at J, leaving 3 bases unmatched. Germline CDR1 reads SGHTA; CDR2 reads FQGNSA. CDR3 size: 16 residues. The CDR3 nucleotides read TGTGCCAGCAGCTTAGGGGGACAGGGGCTCACAGATACGCAGTATTTT. Its translation is CASSLGGQGLTDTQYF.

This sequence joins TRBV4-1 and TRBJ2-1, with D hard to call. The V end lost 6 bases, the J end lost 1 base, and 13 bases lay between the germline ends. The CDR3 has 15 residues. From germline, CDR1 is MGHRA and CDR2 YSYEKL. The chain's CDR3 is CASSQIPASYNEQFF. The CDR3, as DNA: TGCGCCAGCAGTCAAATACCAGCTTCCTACAATGAGCAGTTCTTC.

This clonotype was observed a few times. The chain is built from TRBV12-3 or TRBV12-4 and TRBJ1-1; tentative D call: TRBD1 (6 bases). The germline V and J ends were trimmed by 9 bases and 1 base, with 9 bases remaining between them. This CDR3 contains 12 residues. For the CDR3, the DNA is TGTGCCAGTGGGGGGGCGAACACTGAAGCTTTCTTT. This translates into CASGGANTEAFF.

This clonotype has at least ten counts. The chain combines TRBV7-8 with TRBJ1-1; D unresolved. Germline V CDR1 and CDR2: SGHVS, FQNEAQ. V lost 5 bases, J lost 3 bases, and 4 bases lay in between. This CDR3 spans 11 amino acids. CDR3 region: CASSPHTEAFF. In DNA form, the CDR3 reads TGTGCCAGCAGCCCGCACACTGAAGCTTTCTTT.

This clonotype was seen repeatedly, ten times or more. CDR3 bases: TGCAGTGCTAGAGGGGCGAACACCGGGGAGCTGTTTTTT. Translation gives CSARGANTGELFF. This chain uses TRBV20-1 with TRBJ2-2; D is ambiguous. The germline CDR1 and CDR2 sequences are DFQATT and SNEGSKA (reference sequence). V lost 1 base to trimming and J lost 0 bases, with 3 bases between them. The CDR3 sequence is 13 residues long.

The CDR3 here is CAWSTGISGNTIYF. The CDR3 DNA reads as TGTGCCTGGAGTACAGGGATCTCTGGAAACACCATATATTTT. The chain joins TRBV30 to TRBJ1-3; D might be TRBD1 (6 bases). V lost 2 bases to trimming and J lost 0 bases, with 8 bases between them. Germline CDR1 GTSNPN, CDR2 SVGIG (reference sequence). The CDR3 covers 14 residues.

This clonotype was counted between two and nine times. This sequence joins TRBV27 and TRBJ1-1; 9 bases are a match to TRBD1. The CDR3 covers 13 residues. V lost 5 bases to trimming and J lost 7 bases; unmatched junction nucleotides: 5. Germline assignment: CDR1 MNHEY and CDR2 SMNVEV (reference sequence). The CDR3 DNA follows: TGTGCCAGCAGTCCCGGACAGGGGTTTGAAGCTTTCTTT. This gives the protein CASSPGQGFEAFF.

This clonotype was counted many times. The chain has TRBV30 and TRBJ2-5; TRBD1 might be the D (7 bases). Germline V gene lookup returns CDR1 GTSNPN and CDR2 SVGIG (reference sequence). This CDR3 is built from 13 residues. V shed 3 bases and J shed 9 bases, with 17 bases lying between them. The CDR3 here is CAWRTGRNRSQYF. DNA for the CDR3: TGTGCCTGGAGGACAGGGAGGAATCGATCCCAGTACTTC.